The 15 T cell receptor beta chains given below trace back to one sample, sequenced in a study of T cell changes during pregnancy in multiple sclerosis (dated by TCRdb to between 2018 and 2020). The library was obtained by the immunoSEQ multiplex PCR assay. As stored in TCRdb, this immuneACCESS dataset retains in-frame rearrangements with V and J assigned. A fraction of the clones does not appear; measured against another copy, unresolved V genes explain less than half of the discrepancy, and the remainder lacks a known reason. Here the sample has approximately 50,000 clones; 80% to 95% occur a single time. The ten largest clones add up to about 0.67% of the sample. Material: CD4+ T cells from peripheral blood mononuclear cells, obtained in the third trimester of pregnancy. Receptors originate from a female donor with multiple sclerosis, enrolled in a pregnancy study.

The gene calls are TRBV20-1 and TRBJ1-2, with D tentatively TRBD1 (5 bases). This CDR3 has 11 residues. The V gene's germline CDR1 is DFQATT and CDR2 SNEGSKA (reference sequence). V gave up 3 bases and J gave up 8 bases, with 10 bases separating them. As DNA, the CDR3 is TGCAGTGCTAGCCCCACAGGCGGCTACACCTTC. Translating it yields CSASPTGGYTF.

The V call is TRBV5-4, the J call TRBJ1-3; no clear D gene. CDR1 SGHNT and CDR2 YYREEE come from the germline V gene (reference sequence). The CDR3 extends over 13 amino acids. Trimming took off 4 bases at V and 4 bases at J, with 9 bases between the two ends. CDR3 bases: TGTGCCAGCAGCCTCGCGGGCGGAAACACCATATATTTT. This codes for CASSLAGGNTIYF.

The V call is TRBV5-1, the J call TRBJ2-2; 9 bases map to TRBD1. V lost 4 bases and J lost 1; bases outside the gene matches: 11. CDR3 size: 18 residues. Germline values: CDR1 SGHRS, CDR2 YFSETQ. CDR3 amino acids: CASSGLGQGDLNTGELFF. The CDR3 nucleotides are TGCGCCAGCAGCGGCTTGGGACAGGGAGACTTGAACACCGGGGAGCTGTTTTTT. Full variable domain (outside the CDR3, taken from reference TRBV5-1 and TRBJ2-2): KAGVTQTPRYLIKTRGQQVTLSCSPISGHRSVSWYQQTPGQGLQFLFEYFSETQRNKGNFPGRFSGRQFSNSRSEMNVSTLELGDSALYLCASSGLGQGDLNTGELFFGEGSRLTVL.

This rearrangement joins TRBV5-1 to TRBJ2-7; tentative D call: TRBD1 (5 bases). This CDR3 has 17 amino acids. Per germline, CDR1 SGHRS and CDR2 YFSETQ. The V and J ends lost 4 bases and 0 bases respectively, with 20 bases between them. The CDR3 protein is CASSAHGGAVGSYEQYF. CDR3 coding DNA: TGCGCCAGCAGCGCCCATGGTGGGGCCGTAGGCTCCTACGAGCAGTACTTC.

The V gene is TRBV9, the J gene TRBJ2-1; D is unresolved. V was cut by 2 bases and J by 11 bases, with 14 bases left in between. The germline CDR1 and CDR2 sequences are SGDLS and YYNGEE. CDR3 length equals 13 residues. CDR3 protein: CASSVGLGEQQFF. The CDR3 nucleotides are TGTGCCAGCAGCGTGGGCTTGGGTGAACAGCAGTTCTTC. Supplemented by reference TRBV9 and TRBJ2-1, the full variable domain reads DSGVTQTPKHLITATGQRVTLRCSPRSGDLSVYWYQQSLDQGLQFLIQYYNGEERAKGNILERFSAQQFPDLHSELNLSSLELGDSALYFCASSVGLGEQQFFGPGTRLTVL.

J is TRBJ2-1 and V is TRBV4-2, with 10 nucleotides matching TRBD1. CDR1 and CDR2 (germline): LGHNA, YNFKEQ. The V gene end was trimmed by 6 bases and the J gene end by 8 bases; junction bases not matched to a gene: 16. The CDR3 loop spans 17 amino acids. The CDR3 loop is CASRPLGTGVSMHEQFF. The CDR3 DNA follows: TGTGCCAGCAGGCCTCTCGGGACAGGGGTTTCTATGCATGAGCAGTTCTTC.

This clone has only one observation. This chain uses TRBV5-4 with TRBJ2-1; a possible D gene is TRBD1 (6 bases). This CDR3 contains 15 residues. The V end lost 2 bases, the J end lost 8 bases, and 17 bases lay between the germline ends. Germline assignment: CDR1 SGHNT and CDR2 YYREEE (reference sequence). CDR3 in amino acids: CASSFEPGHVDEQFF. The DNA for the CDR3 is TGTGCCAGCAGCTTCGAGCCGGGACATGTGGATGAGCAGTTCTTC.

This clone has just one count. The chain employs TRBV2 and TRBJ2-5; 8 bases are shared with TRBD2. Unmatched junction bases numbered 16, after V lost 3 bases and J lost 7 bases. CDR1 is SNHLY, CDR2 FYNNEI, per germline. This CDR3 contains 17 residues. CDR3 residues: CASSDVAGSPHRVTQYF. DNA for the CDR3: TGTGCCAGCAGTGACGTAGCGGGATCCCCCCACCGGGTGACCCAGTACTTC.

V usage is TRBV11-2 and J usage is TRBJ2-7; 9 nucleotides match TRBD2. In germline, CDR1 is SGHAT, CDR2 FQNNGV. CDR3 length equals 15 residues. V lost 5 bases and J lost 2; bases outside the gene matches: 7. The CDR3 region is CASSPRLAGTYEQYF. CDR3 sequence (DNA): TGTGCCAGCAGCCCACGTCTAGCGGGGACCTACGAGCAGTACTTC.

The chain carries TRBV7-2 and TRBJ2-2; TRBD1 agrees at 7 bases. Trimming cost V 5 bases and J 7 bases; bases outside gene matches: 7. The CDR3 covers 14 residues. Per the germline V gene, CDR1 is SGHTA and CDR2 is FQGNSA. CDR3 loop: CASSRDRSFGELFF. CDR3 nucleotide sequence: TGTGCCAGCAGCCGGGACAGATCTTTCGGGGAGCTGTTTTTT.

The V gene is TRBV27, the J gene TRBJ1-1, with D unclear. The CDR3 contains 17 residues. V lost 3 bases and J lost 4, with 21 bases in between. Germline-derived CDR1 and CDR2 are MNHEY and SMNVEV (reference sequence). CDR3 residues: CASSFFPDGNWGTEAFF. For the CDR3, the DNA is TGTGCCAGCAGTTTCTTCCCCGACGGGAATTGGGGCACTGAAGCTTTCTTT.

This chain joins TRBV7-8 and TRBJ1-4; D gene unclear. Trimming took off 5 bases at V and 8 bases at J, with 18 bases between the two ends. The germline CDR1 and CDR2 sequences are SGHVS and FQNEAQ. CDR3 length equals 15 residues. The DNA of the CDR3 is TGTGCCAGCAGCCCGTCCACGAGAAACGAGGAAAAACTGTTTTTT. This codes for CASSPSTRNEEKLFF.

The genes are TRBV9 and TRBJ2-3, with 9 bases aligning to TRBD1. This CDR3 is 17 amino acids long. The V segment lost 2 bases and the J segment 0 bases; nucleotides outside the gene matches: 7. Germline V gene lookup returns CDR1 SGDLS and CDR2 YYNGEE. The CDR3 sequence is CASSVLGTGSSTDTQYF. CDR3 sequence (DNA): TGTGCCAGCAGCGTCCTCGGGACAGGGTCTAGCACAGATACGCAGTATTTT.

V is TRBV10-3 and J is TRBJ1-2, with 7 bases fitting TRBD1. The CDR3 runs to 14 residues. Germline-derived CDR1 and CDR2 are ENHRY and SYGVKD. Unmatched junction bases numbered 14, after V lost 8 bases and J lost 8 bases. The CDR3 sequence is CAIATGTADMGYTF. The CDR3 bases are TGTGCCATCGCAACCGGGACAGCGGACATGGGCTACACCTTC.

Written as DNA, the CDR3 is TGTGCCAGCAGCTTGGGGGCCCTAGGGGGCACTGAAGCTTTCTTT. This codes for CASSLGALGGTEAFF. The chain carries TRBV7-9 and TRBJ1-1; possibly TRBD1 for D (6 bases). The V gene lost 3 bases and the J gene lost 4 bases, with 15 bases spanning the gap. The CDR3 consists of 15 residues. The germline V gene has CDR1 SEHNR and CDR2 FQNEAQ (reference sequence).